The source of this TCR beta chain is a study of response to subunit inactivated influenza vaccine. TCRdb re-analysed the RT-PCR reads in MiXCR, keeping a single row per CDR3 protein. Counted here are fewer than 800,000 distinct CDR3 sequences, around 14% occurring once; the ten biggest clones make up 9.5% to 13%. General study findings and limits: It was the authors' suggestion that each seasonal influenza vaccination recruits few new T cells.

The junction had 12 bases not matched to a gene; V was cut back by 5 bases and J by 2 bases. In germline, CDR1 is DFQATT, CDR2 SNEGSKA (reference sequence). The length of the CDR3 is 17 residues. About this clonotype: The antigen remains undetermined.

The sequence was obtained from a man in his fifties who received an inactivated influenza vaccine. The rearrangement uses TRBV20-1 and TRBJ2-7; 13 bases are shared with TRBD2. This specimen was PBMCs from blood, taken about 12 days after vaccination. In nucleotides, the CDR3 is TGCAGTGCTGGCACCTTCGACGGGACTAGCGGGACCTACGAGCAGTACTTC. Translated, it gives CSAGTFDGTSGTYEQYF.